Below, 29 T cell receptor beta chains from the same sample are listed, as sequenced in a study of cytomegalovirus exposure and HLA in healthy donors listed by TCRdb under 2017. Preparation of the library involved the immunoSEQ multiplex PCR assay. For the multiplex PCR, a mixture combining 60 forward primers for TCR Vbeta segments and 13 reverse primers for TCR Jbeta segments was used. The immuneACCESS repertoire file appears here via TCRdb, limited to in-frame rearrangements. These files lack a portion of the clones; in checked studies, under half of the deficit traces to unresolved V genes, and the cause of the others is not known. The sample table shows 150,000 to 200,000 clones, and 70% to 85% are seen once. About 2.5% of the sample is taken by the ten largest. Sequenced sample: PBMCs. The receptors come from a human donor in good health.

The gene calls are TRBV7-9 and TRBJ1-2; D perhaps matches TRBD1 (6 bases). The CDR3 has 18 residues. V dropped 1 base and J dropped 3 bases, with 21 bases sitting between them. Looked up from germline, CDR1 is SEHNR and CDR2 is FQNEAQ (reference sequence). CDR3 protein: CASSLGFRAGPGDYGYTF. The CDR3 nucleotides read TGTGCCAGCAGCTTAGGGTTTCGGGCAGGACCAGGGGACTATGGCTACACCTTC.

CDR3 DNA: TGCAGCGTCCCCATTGGAGGTAGTGGCTACACCTTC. Amino acid sequence: CSVPIGGSGYTF. V gene TRBV29-1 combines with J gene TRBJ1-2; D not resolved. Trimming removed 6 bases from V and 7 bases from J, with 15 bases in between. In germline, CDR1 is SQVTM, CDR2 ANQGSEA. The CDR3 extends over 12 amino acids.

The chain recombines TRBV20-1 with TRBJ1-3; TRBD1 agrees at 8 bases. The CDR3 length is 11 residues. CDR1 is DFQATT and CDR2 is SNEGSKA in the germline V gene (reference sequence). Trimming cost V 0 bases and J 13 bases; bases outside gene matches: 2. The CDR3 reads CSAREGQGIYF. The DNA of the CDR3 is TGCAGTGCTAGAGAAGGACAGGGAATATATTTT.

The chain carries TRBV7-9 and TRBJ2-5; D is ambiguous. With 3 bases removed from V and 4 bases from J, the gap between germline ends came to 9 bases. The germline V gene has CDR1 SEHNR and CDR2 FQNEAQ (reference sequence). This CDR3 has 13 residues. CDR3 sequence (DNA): TGTGCCAGCAGCTTCCCAGTTCCAGAGACCCAGTACTTC. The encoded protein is CASSFPVPETQYF.

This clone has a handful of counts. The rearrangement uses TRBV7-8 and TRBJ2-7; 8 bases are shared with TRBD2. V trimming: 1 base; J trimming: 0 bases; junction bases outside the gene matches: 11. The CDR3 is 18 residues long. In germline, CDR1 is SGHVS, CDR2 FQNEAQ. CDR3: CASSLEASGRTSSYEQYF. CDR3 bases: TGTGCCAGCAGCTTAGAGGCTAGCGGGCGAACCAGCTCCTACGAGCAGTACTTC. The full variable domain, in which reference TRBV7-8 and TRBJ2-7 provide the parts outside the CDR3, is GAGVSQSPRYKVAKRGQDVALRCDPISGHVSLFWYQQALGQGPEFLTYFQNEAQLDKSGLPSDRFFAERPEGSVSTLKIQRTQQEDSAVYLCASSLEASGRTSSYEQYFGPGTRLTVT.

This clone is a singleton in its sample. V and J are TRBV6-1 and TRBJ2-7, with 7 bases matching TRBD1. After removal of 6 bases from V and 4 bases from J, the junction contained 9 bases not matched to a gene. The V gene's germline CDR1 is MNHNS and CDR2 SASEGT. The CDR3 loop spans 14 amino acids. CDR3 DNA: TGTGCCAGCAGGTCCCCGACAGGGTTTTACGAGCAGTACTTC. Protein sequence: CASRSPTGFYEQYF.

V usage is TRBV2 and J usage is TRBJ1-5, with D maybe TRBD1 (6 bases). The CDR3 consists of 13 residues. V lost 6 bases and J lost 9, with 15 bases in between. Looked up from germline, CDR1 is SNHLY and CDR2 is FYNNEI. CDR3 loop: CASRGQGLGPQHF. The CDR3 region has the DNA TGTGCCAGCAGAGGGCAGGGGCTGGGGCCCCAGCATTTT.

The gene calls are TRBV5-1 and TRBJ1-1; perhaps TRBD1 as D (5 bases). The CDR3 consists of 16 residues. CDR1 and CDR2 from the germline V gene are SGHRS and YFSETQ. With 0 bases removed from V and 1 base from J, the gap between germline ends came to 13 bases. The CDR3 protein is CASSLAGGTPNTEAFF. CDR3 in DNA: TGCGCCAGCAGCTTGGCCGGGGGGACTCCGAACACTGAAGCTTTCTTT. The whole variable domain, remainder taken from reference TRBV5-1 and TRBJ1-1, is KAGVTQTPRYLIKTRGQQVTLSCSPISGHRSVSWYQQTPGQGLQFLFEYFSETQRNKGNFPGRFSGRQFSNSRSEMNVSTLELGDSALYLCASSLAGGTPNTEAFFGQGTRLTVV.

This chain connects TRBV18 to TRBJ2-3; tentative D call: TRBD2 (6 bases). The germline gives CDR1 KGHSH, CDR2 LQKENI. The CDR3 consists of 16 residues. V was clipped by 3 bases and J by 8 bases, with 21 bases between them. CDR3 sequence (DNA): TGTGCCAGCTCACCGGGGGGTGGGGCCTCATCTGGTACGCAGTATTTT. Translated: CASSPGGGASSGTQYF.

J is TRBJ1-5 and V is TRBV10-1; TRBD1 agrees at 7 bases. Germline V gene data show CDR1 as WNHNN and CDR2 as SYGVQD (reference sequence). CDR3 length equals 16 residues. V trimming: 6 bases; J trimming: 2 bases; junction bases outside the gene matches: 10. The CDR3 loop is CASRRDRVIRNQPQHF. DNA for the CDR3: TGCGCCAGCAGGAGAGACAGGGTAATTCGCAATCAGCCCCAGCATTTT.

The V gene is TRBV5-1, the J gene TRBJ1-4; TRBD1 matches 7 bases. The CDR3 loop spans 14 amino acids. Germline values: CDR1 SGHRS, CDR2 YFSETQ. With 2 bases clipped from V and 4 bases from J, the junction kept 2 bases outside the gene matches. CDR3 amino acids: CASSFGTDNEKLFF. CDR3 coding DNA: TGCGCCAGCAGCTTCGGGACAGATAATGAAAAACTGTTTTTT. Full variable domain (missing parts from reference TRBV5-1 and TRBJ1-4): KAGVTQTPRYLIKTRGQQVTLSCSPISGHRSVSWYQQTPGQGLQFLFEYFSETQRNKGNFPGRFSGRQFSNSRSEMNVSTLELGDSALYLCASSFGTDNEKLFFGSGTQLSVL.

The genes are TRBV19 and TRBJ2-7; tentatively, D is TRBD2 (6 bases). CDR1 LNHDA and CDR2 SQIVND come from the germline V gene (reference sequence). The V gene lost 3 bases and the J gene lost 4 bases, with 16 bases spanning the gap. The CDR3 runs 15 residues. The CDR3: CASSIPGTAEYEQYF. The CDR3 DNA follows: TGTGCCAGTAGTATCCCCGGGACTGCTGAGTACGAGCAGTACTTC.

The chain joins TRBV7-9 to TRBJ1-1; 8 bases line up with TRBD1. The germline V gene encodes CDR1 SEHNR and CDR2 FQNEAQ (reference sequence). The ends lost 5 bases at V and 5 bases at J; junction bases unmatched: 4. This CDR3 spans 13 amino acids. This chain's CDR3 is CASSADRVTEAFF. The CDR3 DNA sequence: TGTGCCAGCAGCGCGGACAGGGTGACTGAAGCTTTCTTT. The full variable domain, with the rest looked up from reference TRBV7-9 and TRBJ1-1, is DTGVSQNPRHKITKRGQNVTFRCDPISEHNRLYWYRQTLGQGPEFLTYFQNEAQLEKSRLLSDRFSAERPKGSFSTLEIQRTEQGDSAMYLCASSADRVTEAFFGQGTRLTVV.

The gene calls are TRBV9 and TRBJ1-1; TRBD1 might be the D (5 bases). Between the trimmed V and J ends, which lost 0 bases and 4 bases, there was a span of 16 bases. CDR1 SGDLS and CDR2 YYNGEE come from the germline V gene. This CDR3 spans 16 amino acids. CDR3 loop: CASSVGPPQVTTEAFF. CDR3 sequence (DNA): TGTGCCAGCAGCGTAGGACCGCCACAGGTCACCACTGAAGCTTTCTTT.

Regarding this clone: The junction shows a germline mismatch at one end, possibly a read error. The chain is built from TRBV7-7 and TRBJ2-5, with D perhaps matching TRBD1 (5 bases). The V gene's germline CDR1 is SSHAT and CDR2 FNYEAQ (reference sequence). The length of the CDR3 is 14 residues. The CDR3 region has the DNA TGTGCTAGCAGCCCTCGGGCGTCAGGGGAGACCCAGTACTTC. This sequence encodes CASSPRASGETQYF. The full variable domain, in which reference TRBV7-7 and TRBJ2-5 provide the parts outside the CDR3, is GAGVSQSPRYKVTKRGQDVTLRCDPISSHATLYWYQQALGQGPEFLTYFNYEAQPDKSGLPSDRFSAERPEGSISTLTIQRTEQRDSAMYRCASSPRASGETQYFGPGTRLLVL.

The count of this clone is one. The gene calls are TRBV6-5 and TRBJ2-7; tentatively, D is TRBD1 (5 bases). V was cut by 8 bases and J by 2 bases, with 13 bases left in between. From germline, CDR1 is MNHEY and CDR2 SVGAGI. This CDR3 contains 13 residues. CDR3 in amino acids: CASWGSLPYEQYF. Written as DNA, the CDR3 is TGTGCCAGCTGGGGCAGCCTCCCCTACGAGCAGTACTTC.

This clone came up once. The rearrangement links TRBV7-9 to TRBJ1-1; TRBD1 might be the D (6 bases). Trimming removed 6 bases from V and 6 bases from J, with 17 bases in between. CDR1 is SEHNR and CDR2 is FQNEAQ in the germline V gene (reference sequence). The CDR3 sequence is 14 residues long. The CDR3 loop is CASSAAGGGPEAFF. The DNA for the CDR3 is TGTGCCAGCAGTGCGGCGGGGGGCGGCCCTGAAGCTTTCTTT. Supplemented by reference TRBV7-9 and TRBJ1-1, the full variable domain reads DTGVSQNPRHKITKRGQNVTFRCDPISEHNRLYWYRQTLGQGPEFLTYFQNEAQLEKSRLLSDRFSAERPKGSFSTLEIQRTEQGDSAMYLCASSAAGGGPEAFFGQGTRLTVV.

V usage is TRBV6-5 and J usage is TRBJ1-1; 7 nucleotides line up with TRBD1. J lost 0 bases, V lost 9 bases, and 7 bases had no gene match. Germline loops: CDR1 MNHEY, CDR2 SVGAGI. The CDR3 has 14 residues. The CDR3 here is CASKSDRLNTEAFF. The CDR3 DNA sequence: TGTGCCAGTAAATCGGACAGGTTGAACACTGAAGCTTTCTTT.

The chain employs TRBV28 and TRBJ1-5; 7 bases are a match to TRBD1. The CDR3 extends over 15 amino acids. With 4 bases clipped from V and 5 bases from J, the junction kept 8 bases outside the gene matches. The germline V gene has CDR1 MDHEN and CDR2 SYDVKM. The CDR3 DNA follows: TGTGCCAGCAGTTCCCTACAGGGGCGCTATCAGCCCCAGCATTTT. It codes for CASSSLQGRYQPQHF. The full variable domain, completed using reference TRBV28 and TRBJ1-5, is DVKVTQSSRYLVKRTGEKVFLECVQDMDHENMFWYRQDPGLGLRLIYFSYDVKMKEKGDIPEGYSVSREKKERFSLILESASTNQTSMYLCASSSLQGRYQPQHFGDGTRLSIL.

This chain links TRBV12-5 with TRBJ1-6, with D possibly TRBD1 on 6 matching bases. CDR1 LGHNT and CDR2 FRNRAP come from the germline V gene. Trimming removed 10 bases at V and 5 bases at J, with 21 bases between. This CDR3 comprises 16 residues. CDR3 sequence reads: CATQNRDGLNNSPLHF. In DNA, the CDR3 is TGTGCTACCCAGAACAGGGACGGACTGAATAATTCACCCCTCCACTTT.

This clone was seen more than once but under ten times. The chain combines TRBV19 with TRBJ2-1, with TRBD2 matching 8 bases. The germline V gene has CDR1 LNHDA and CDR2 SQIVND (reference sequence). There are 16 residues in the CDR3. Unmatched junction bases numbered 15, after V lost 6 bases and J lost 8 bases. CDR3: CASSPRGGTSNDEQFF. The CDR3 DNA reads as TGTGCCAGTAGCCCCCGGGGGGGGACTAGTAATGATGAGCAGTTCTTC.

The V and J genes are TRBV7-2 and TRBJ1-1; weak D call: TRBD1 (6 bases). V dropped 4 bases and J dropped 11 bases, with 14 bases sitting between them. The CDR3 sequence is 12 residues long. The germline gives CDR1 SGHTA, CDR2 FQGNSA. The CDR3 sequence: CASSSDRWGAFF. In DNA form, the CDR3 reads TGTGCCAGCAGCTCCGACAGGTGGGGTGCTTTCTTT. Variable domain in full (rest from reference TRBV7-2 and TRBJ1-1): GAGVSQSPSNKVTEKGKDVELRCDPISGHTALYWYRQSLGQGLEFLIYFQGNSAPDKSGLPSDRFSAERTGGSVSTLTIQRTQQEDSAVYLCASSSDRWGAFFGQGTRLTVV.

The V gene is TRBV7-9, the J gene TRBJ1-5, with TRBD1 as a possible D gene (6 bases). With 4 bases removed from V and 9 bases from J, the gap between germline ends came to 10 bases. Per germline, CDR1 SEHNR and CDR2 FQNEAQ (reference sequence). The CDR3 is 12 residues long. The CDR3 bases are TGTGCCAGCAGCTCAGGGGATGGGCCCCAGCATTTT. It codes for CASSSGDGPQHF.

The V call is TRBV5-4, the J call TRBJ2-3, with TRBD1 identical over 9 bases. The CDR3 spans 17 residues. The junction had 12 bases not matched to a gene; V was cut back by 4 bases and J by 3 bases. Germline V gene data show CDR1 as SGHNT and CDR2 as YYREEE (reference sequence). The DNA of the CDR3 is TGTGCCAGCAGCCAACCATTCTGGACAGGGGCGACAGATACGCAGTATTTT. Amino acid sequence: CASSQPFWTGATDTQYF.

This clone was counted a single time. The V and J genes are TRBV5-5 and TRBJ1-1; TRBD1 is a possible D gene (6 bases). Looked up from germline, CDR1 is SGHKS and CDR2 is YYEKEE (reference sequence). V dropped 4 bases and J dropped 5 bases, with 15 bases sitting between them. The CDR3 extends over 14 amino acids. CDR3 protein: CASSPSGTRTEAFF. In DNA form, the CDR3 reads TGTGCCAGCAGCCCCTCCGGGACAAGGACTGAAGCTTTCTTT.

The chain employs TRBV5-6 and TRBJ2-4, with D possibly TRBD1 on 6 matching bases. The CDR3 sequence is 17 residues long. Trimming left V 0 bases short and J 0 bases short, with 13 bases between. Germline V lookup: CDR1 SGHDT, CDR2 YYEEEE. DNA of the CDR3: TGTGCCAGCAGCTTGGATCCGGACAGCCTAGCCAAAAACATTCAGTACTTC. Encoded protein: CASSLDPDSLAKNIQYF.

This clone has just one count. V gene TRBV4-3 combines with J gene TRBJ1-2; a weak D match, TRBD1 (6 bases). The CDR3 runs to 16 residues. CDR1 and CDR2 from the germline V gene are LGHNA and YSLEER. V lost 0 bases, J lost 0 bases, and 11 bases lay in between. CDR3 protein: CASSQDLAGANYGYTF. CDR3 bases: TGCGCCAGCAGCCAAGATTTGGCAGGGGCTAACTATGGCTACACCTTC.

CDR3 loop: CASSTGFPNTDTQYF. In nucleotides, the CDR3 is TGTGCCAGCAGCACCGGGTTTCCTAACACAGATACGCAGTATTTT. The rearrangement uses TRBV7-2 and TRBJ2-3; D is unclear. CDR1 and CDR2 from the germline V gene are SGHTA and FQGNSA. Trimming removed 5 bases at V and 2 bases at J, with 14 bases between. The CDR3 sequence is 15 residues long.

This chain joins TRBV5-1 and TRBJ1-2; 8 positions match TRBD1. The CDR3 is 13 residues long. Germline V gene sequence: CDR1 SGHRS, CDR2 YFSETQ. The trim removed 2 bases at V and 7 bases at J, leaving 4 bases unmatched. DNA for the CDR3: TGCGCCAGCAGCTTCGGACAGGGAAGTGGCTACACCTTC. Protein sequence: CASSFGQGSGYTF.